These T cell receptor beta chains were read from a single sample in a study of lymphopenia after photon versus proton radiotherapy. Clones were sequenced by immunoSEQ multiplex PCR, and TCRdb holds only the in-frame ones, with some missing. The table lists 150,000 to 200,000 clones, around 85% of them singletons, with around 4.5% in the top ten. The sequenced sample was peripheral blood, obtained from a patient treated with photon-based radiotherapy. The receptors originated from a man aged 45-65 years with gastric cancer. Both conserved end residues are part of each CDR3. The D gene is left open where the match is weak. The size of a clone is reported for some rows only, either as once, few or many, or as a class for expanded clones.

cdr3_aa cdr3_nt clone_size j_call v_call d_call
CASSLEIGATQYF TGTGCCAGCAGCTTAGAGATAGGGGCGACGCAGTATTTT - TRBJ2-3 TRBV11-3 -
CASSSTALGNTIYF TGTGCCAGCAGTTCGACAGCTTTGGGGAACACCATATATTTT - TRBJ1-3 TRBV6-6 -
CASSLDPGQVGAF TGTGCCAGCAGCTTAGATCCGGGACAGGTGGGAGCATTT once TRBJ1-3 TRBV11-2 TRBD1
CASSQQITNEKLFF TGTGCCAGCAGTCAACAGATAACTAATGAAAAACTGTTTTTT - TRBJ1-4 TRBV6-5 -
CASSSSGTGHADTQYF TGTGCCAGCAGCTCATCCGGGACAGGGCATGCAGATACGCAGTATTTT once TRBJ2-3 TRBV7-9 TRBD1
CASIPSGQANYGYTF TGTGCCAGTATTCCTTCGGGACAGGCTAACTATGGCTACACCTTC few TRBJ1-2 TRBV6-1 TRBD1
CASRGLAQTGELFF TGTGCCAGCCGGGGACTAGCGCAAACCGGGGAGCTGTTTTTT - TRBJ2-2 TRBV25-1 TRBD2
CASRDSLLGGGELFF TGTGCCAGCAGGGACTCCCTCCTAGGGGGCGGGGAGCTGTTTTTT - TRBJ2-2 TRBV6-6 -
CASSPVDGPHGYTF TGTGCCAGCTCACCTGTCGACGGGCCCCATGGCTACACCTTC - TRBJ1-2 TRBV18 -
CASSLHGLAETQYF TGCGCCAGCAGCTTGCACGGACTAGCGGAGACCCAGTACTTC - TRBJ2-5 TRBV5-1 TRBD2
CASSQRWRQGGSGNTIYF TGTGCCAGCAGCCAGAGGTGGCGACAGGGCGGTTCGGGAAACACCATATATTTT - TRBJ1-3 TRBV11-2 TRBD1
CAIRNRDSSYEQYF TGTGCCATCCGGAACCGGGACAGCTCCTACGAGCAGTACTTC - TRBJ2-7 TRBV6-1 TRBD1
CASRRTGNTEAFF TGTGCCAGCAGACGTACAGGGAACACTGAAGCTTTCTTT once TRBJ1-1 TRBV18 -
CASSSQGVGTEAFF TGTGCCAGCAGTTCACAGGGGGTAGGGACTGAAGCTTTCTTT - TRBJ1-1 TRBV27 TRBD1
CASSYRGEITEAFF TGTGCCAGCAGTTACAGGGGGGAAATCACTGAAGCTTTCTTT once TRBJ1-1 TRBV6-6 -
CASSVGGSAPYEQYF TGTGCCAGCAGCGTAGGGGGTAGCGCCCCCTACGAGCAGTACTTC - TRBJ2-7 TRBV9 -
CASSQGVESSYNEQFF TGCGCCAGCAGCCAAGGCGTGGAAAGCTCCTACAATGAGCAGTTCTTC - TRBJ2-1 TRBV4-3 -
CASSRSTDTQYF TGTGCCAGCAGCCGAAGCACAGATACGCAGTATTTT - TRBJ2-3 TRBV6-5 -
CASSELLDGGAYEQYF TGTGCCAGCAGCGAACTTCTGGACGGGGGTGCCTACGAGCAGTACTTC - TRBJ2-7 TRBV6-1 -
CASKGTGAYNYGYTF TGTGCCAGCAAGGGGACAGGGGCCTATAACTATGGCTACACCTTC - TRBJ1-2 TRBV27 TRBD1
CASRGTAQETQYF TGTGCCAGCAGGGGGACAGCTCAAGAGACCCAGTACTTC - TRBJ2-5 TRBV5-4 TRBD1
CASSLPDRGNTEAFF TGTGCCAGCAGTTTACCGGACAGGGGGAACACTGAAGCTTTCTTT - TRBJ1-1 TRBV28 TRBD1
CASSPGQDGNTIYF TGCGCCAGCAGCCCGGGACAGGATGGAAACACCATATATTTT - TRBJ1-3 TRBV5-1 TRBD1
CASSSRTGGHTDTQYF TGTGCCAGCAGCTCTCGGACAGGGGGCCACACAGATACGCAGTATTTT - TRBJ2-3 TRBV11-1 TRBD1
CASSEALIYQGARSQPQHF TGTGCCAGCAGTGAAGCGCTGATTTATCAGGGGGCGCGTAGTCAGCCCCAGCATTTT - TRBJ1-5 TRBV6-1 TRBD1
CASSLGGDTDTQYF TGTGCCAGCAGCTTAGGGGGCGACACAGATACGCAGTATTTT - TRBJ2-3 TRBV7-9 -
CASSPPRSTDTQYF TGTGCCAGCAGTCCCCCCAGGAGCACAGATACGCAGTATTTT - TRBJ2-3 TRBV28 -
CASSLPQAPYEQYF TGTGCCAGCAGCTTACCCCAGGCTCCCTACGAGCAGTACTTC - TRBJ2-7 TRBV7-8 -
CASSLGGHSGNTIYF TGTGCCAGCAGCTTAGGGGGTCACTCTGGAAACACCATATATTTT - TRBJ1-3 TRBV7-3 -
CASSPFGQADEQFF TGTGCCAGCAGCCCCTTCGGACAGGCCGATGAGCAGTTCTTC few TRBJ2-1 TRBV9 TRBD1
CASSWTPFQTRTNTGELFF TGCGCCAGCAGCTGGACACCTTTCCAAACCCGCACGAACACCGGGGAGCTGTTTTTT - TRBJ2-2 TRBV5-1 -
CASSPAGLAGNTGELFF TGTGCCAGCAGCCCCGCCGGGCTAGCGGGAAACACCGGGGAGCTGTTTTTT - TRBJ2-2 TRBV4-2 TRBD2
CASSLMGAKNIQYF TGTGCCAGCAGCTTAATGGGGGCCAAAAACATTCAGTACTTC - TRBJ2-4 TRBV5-6 -
CASSPQGRPQETQYF TGTGCCAGCAGCCCACAGGGTCGCCCCCAAGAGACCCAGTACTTC - TRBJ2-5 TRBV7-2 -
CASRTGIAGANVLTF TGTGCCAGCAGAACAGGGATAGCTGGGGCCAACGTCCTGACTTTC - TRBJ2-6 TRBV2 -
CASSTSRDRGLNEQFF TGTGCCAGCAGTACATCCCGGGACAGGGGGCTTAATGAGCAGTTCTTC - TRBJ2-1 TRBV28 TRBD1
CASTNRQDAEAFF TGTGCCAGCACCAACCGGCAGGATGCTGAAGCTTTCTTT - TRBJ1-1 TRBV6-5 -
CASSQVGQFSYNEQFF TGCGCCAGCAGCCAAGTGGGACAATTTAGCTACAATGAGCAGTTCTTC once TRBJ2-1 TRBV4-3 -
CASNSRHYEQYF TGTGCCAGCAATAGTCGACACTACGAGCAGTACTTC once TRBJ2-7 TRBV28 -
CASSYSLTGNGGYTF TGTGCCAGCAGTTACTCCCTTACGGGGAACGGGGGCTACACCTTC - TRBJ1-2 TRBV6-5 -
CASSDVAGSNQPQHF TGTGCCAGCAGTGACGTGGCGGGGAGCAATCAGCCCCAGCATTTT - TRBJ1-5 TRBV27 -